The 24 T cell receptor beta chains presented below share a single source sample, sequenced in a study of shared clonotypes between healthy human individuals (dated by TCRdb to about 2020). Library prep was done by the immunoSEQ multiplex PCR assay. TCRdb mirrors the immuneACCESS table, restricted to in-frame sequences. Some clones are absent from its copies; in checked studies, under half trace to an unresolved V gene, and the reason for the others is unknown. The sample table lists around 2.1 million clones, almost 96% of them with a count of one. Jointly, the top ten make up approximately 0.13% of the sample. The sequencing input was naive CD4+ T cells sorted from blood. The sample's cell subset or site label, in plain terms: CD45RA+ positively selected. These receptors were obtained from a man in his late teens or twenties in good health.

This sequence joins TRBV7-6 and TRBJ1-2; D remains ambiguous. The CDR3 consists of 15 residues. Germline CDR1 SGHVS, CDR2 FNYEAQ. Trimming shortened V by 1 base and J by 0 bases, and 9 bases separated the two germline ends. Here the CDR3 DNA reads TGTGCCAGCAGCTTAGAATTAGGTACTAACTATGGCTACACCTTC. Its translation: CASSLELGTNYGYTF.

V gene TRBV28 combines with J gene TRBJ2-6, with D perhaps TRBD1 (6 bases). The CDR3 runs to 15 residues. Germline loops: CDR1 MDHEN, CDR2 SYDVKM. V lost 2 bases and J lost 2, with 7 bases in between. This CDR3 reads CASSLEGAGANVLTF. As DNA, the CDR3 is TGTGCCAGCAGTTTAGAGGGGGCTGGGGCCAACGTCCTGACTTTC.

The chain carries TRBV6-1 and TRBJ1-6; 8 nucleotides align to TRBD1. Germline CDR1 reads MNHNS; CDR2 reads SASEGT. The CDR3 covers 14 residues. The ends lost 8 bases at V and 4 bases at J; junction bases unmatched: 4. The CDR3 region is CASGTGAYNSPLHF. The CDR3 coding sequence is TGTGCCAGCGGGACAGGTGCATATAATTCACCCCTCCACTTT.

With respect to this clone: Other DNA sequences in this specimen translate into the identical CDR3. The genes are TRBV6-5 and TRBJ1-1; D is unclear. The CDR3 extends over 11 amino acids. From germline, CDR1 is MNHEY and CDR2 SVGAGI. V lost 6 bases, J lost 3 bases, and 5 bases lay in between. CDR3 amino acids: CASSRDTEAFF. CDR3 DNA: TGTGCCAGCAGCCGAGACACTGAAGCTTTCTTT.

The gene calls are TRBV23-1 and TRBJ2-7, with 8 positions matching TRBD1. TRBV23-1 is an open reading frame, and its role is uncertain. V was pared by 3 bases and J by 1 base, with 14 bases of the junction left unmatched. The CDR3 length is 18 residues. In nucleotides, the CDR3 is TGCGCCAGCAGTCACCCCGACCTCCGGGACAGGAGGTCCTACGAGCAGTACTTC. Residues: CASSHPDLRDRRSYEQYF.

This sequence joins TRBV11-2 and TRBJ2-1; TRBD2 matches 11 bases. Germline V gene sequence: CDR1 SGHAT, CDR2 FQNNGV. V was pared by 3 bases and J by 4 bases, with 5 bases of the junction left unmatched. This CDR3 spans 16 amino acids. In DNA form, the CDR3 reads TGTGCCAGCAGCTTCAGACTAGCGGGACCGTACAATGAGCAGTTCTTC. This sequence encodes CASSFRLAGPYNEQFF. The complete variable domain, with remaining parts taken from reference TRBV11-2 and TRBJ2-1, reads EAGVAQSPRYKIIEKRQSVAFWCNPISGHATLYWYQQILGQGPKLLIQFQNNGVVDDSQLPKDRFSAERLKGVDSTLKIQPAKLEDSAVYLCASSFRLAGPYNEQFFGPGTRLTVL.

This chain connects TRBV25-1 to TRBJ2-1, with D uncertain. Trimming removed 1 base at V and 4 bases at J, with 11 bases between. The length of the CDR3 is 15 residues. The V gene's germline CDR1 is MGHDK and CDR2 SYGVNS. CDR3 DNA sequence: TGTGCCAGCAGTGAATCTCGAGGTGGTTACAATGAGCAGTTCTTC. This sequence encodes CASSESRGGYNEQFF.

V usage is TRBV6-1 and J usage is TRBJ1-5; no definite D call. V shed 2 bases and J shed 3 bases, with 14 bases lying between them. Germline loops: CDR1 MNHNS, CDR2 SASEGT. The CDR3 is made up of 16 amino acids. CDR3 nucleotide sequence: TGTGCCAGCAGTGAAACGAGGGTTTGGGACAATCAGCCCCAGCATTTT. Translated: CASSETRVWDNQPQHF.

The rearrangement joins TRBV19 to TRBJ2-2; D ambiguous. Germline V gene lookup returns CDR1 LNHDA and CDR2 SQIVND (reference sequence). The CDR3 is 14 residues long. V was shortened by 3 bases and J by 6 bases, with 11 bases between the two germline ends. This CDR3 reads CASSMSSQAGELFF. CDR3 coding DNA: TGTGCCAGTAGTATGTCCTCCCAGGCCGGGGAGCTGTTTTTT.

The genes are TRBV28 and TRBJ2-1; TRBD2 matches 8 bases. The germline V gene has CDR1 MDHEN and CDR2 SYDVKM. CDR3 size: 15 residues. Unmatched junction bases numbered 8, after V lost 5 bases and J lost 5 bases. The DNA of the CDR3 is TGTGCCAGCAGTGGACCGGGACTAGGGGACAATGAGCAGTTCTTC. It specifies CASSGPGLGDNEQFF.

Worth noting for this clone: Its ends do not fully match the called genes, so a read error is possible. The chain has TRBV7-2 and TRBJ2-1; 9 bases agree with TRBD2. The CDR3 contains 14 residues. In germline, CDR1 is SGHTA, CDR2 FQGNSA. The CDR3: CASSIAGEVPQLFF. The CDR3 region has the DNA TGTGCCAGCAGCATAGCGGGAGAGGTTCCCCAGCTCTTCTTC.

This CDR3 reads CATLTIASYEQYF. The CDR3 DNA is TGTGCCACCCTAACGATAGCTTCCTACGAGCAGTACTTC. The chain links TRBV6-6 to TRBJ2-7; D unresolved. The CDR3 contains 13 residues. With 10 bases removed from V and 1 base from J, the gap between germline ends came to 14 bases. Germline V gene lookup returns CDR1 MNHNY and CDR2 SVGAGI (reference sequence).

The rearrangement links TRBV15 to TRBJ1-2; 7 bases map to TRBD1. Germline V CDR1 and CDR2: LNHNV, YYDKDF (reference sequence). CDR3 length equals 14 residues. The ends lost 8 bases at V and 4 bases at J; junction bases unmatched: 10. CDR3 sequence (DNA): TGTGCCACCGAAAGGACAGGTGACTTCTATGGCTACACCTTC. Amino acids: CATERTGDFYGYTF.

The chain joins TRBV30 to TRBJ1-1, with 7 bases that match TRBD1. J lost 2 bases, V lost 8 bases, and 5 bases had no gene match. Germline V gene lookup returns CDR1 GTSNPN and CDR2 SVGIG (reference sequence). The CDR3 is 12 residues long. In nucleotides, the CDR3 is TGTGCCATGGGGACAGCTAACACTGAAGCTTTCTTT. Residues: CAMGTANTEAFF.

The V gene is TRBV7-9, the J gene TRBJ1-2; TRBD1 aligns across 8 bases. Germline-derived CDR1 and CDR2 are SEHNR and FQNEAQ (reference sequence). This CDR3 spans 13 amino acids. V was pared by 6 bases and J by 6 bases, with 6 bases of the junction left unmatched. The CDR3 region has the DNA TGTGCCAGCAGTTGGACAGGGAAGGATGGCTACACCTTC. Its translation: CASSWTGKDGYTF. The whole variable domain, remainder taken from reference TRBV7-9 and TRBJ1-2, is DTGVSQNPRHKITKRGQNVTFRCDPISEHNRLYWYRQTLGQGPEFLTYFQNEAQLEKSRLLSDRFSAERPKGSFSTLEIQRTEQGDSAMYLCASSWTGKDGYTFGSGTRLTVV.

The CDR3: CASSDRQLGTGELFF. The CDR3 DNA sequence: TGTGCCAGCAGTGACCGCCAGTTAGGCACCGGGGAGCTGTTTTTT. The chain couples TRBV6-1 to TRBJ2-2; D uncertain. The CDR3 length is 15 residues. With 3 bases removed from V and 4 bases from J, the gap between germline ends came to 12 bases. Germline CDR1 MNHNS, CDR2 SASEGT.

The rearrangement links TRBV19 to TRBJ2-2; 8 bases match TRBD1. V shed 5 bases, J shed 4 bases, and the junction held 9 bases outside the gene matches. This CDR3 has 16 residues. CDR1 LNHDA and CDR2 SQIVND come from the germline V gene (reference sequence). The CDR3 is CASSSWTGPLTGELFF. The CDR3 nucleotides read TGTGCCAGTAGTTCATGGACAGGGCCACTCACCGGGGAGCTGTTTTTT. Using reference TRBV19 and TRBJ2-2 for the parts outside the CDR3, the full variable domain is DGGITQSPKYLFRKEGQNVTLSCEQNLNHDAMYWYRQDPGQGLRLIYYSQIVNDFQKGDIAEGYSVSREKKESFPLTVTSAQKNPTAFYLCASSSWTGPLTGELFFGEGSRLTVL.

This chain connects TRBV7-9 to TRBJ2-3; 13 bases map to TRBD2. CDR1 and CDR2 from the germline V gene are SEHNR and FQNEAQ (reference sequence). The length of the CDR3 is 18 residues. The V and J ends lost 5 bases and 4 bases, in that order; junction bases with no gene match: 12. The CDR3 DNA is TGTGCCAGCAGCCACTACCGACTAGCGGGGGGACCCTCAGATACGCAGTATTTT. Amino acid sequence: CASSHYRLAGGPSDTQYF. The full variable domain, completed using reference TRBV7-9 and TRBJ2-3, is DTGVSQNPRHKITKRGQNVTFRCDPISEHNRLYWYRQTLGQGPEFLTYFQNEAQLEKSRLLSDRFSAERPKGSFSTLEIQRTEQGDSAMYLCASSHYRLAGGPSDTQYFGPGTRLTVL.

In nucleotides, the CDR3 is TGTGCCAGCAGCTTCCGGACAGCGAACACCGGGGAGCTGTTTTTT. It yields the protein CASSFRTANTGELFF. The chain uses TRBV13 and TRBJ2-2, with a possible D match to TRBD1 (6 bases). V was trimmed by 3 bases and J by 0 bases, leaving 8 bases between them. CDR1 is PRHDT, CDR2 FYEKMQ, per germline (reference sequence). The CDR3 length is 15 residues.

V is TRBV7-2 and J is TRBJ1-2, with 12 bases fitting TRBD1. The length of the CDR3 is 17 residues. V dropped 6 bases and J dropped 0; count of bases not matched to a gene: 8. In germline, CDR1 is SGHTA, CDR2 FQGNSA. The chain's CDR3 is CASRMGQGAITNYGYTF. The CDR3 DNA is TGTGCCAGCAGGATGGGACAGGGGGCAATAACTAACTATGGCTACACCTTC.

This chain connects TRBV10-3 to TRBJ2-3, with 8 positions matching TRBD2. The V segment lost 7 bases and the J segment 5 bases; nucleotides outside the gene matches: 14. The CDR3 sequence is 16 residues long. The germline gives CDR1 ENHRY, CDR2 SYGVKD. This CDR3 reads CAINNGPPGRGDTQYF. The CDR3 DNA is TGTGCCATCAATAATGGACCCCCCGGGAGGGGAGATACGCAGTATTTT.

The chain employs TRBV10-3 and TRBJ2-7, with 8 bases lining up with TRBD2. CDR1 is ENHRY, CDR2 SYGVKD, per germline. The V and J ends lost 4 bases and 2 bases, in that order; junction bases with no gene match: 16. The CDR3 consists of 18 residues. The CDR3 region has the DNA TGTGCCATCAGTGCCTATCTCACTAGCGGCCAGTCCCCCTACGAGCAGTACTTC. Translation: CAISAYLTSGQSPYEQYF.

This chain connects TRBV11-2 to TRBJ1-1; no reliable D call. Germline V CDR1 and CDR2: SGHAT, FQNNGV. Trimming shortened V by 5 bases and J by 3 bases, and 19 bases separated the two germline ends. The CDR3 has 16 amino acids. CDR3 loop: CASSPGSWGSDTEAFF. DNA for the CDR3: TGTGCCAGCAGCCCCGGTAGCTGGGGTTCAGACACTGAAGCTTTCTTT.

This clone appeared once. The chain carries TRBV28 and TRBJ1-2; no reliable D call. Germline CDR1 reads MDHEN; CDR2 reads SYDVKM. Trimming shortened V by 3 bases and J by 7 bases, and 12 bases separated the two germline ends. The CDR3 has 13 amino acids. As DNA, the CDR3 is TGTGCCAGCAGTTTTATCCTGGAACTTGGCTACACCTTC. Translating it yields CASSFILELGYTF.